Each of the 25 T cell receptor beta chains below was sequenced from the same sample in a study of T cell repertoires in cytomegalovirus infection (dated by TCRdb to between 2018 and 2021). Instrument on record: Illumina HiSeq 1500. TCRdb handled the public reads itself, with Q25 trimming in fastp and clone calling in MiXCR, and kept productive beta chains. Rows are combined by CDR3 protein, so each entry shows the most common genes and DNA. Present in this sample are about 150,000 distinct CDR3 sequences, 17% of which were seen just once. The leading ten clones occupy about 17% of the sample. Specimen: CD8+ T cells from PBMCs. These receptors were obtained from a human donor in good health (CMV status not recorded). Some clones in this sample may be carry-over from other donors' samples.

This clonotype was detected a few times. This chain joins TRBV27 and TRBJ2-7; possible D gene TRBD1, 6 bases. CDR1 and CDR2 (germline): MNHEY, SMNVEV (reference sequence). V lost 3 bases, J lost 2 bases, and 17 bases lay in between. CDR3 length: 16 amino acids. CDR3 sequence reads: CASSFQLGTTAYEQYF. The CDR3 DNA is TGTGCCAGCAGTTTTCAACTCGGGACAACAGCCTACGAGCAGTACTTC.

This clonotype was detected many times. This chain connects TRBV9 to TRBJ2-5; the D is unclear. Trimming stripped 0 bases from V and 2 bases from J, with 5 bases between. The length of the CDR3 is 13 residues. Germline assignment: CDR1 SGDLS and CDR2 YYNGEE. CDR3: CASSVEDQETQYF. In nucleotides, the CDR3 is TGTGCCAGCAGCGTAGAGGATCAAGAGACCCAGTACTTC.

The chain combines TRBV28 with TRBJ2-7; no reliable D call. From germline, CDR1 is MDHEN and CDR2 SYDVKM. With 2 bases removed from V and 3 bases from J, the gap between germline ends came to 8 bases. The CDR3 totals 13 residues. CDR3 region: CASSLNFYYEQYF. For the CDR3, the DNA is TGTGCCAGCAGTTTAAACTTCTACTACGAGCAGTACTTC. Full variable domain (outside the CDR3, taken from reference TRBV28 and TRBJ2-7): DVKVTQSSRYLVKRTGEKVFLECVQDMDHENMFWYRQDPGLGLRLIYFSYDVKMKEKGDIPEGYSVSREKKERFSLILESASTNQTSMYLCASSLNFYYEQYFGPGTRLTVT.

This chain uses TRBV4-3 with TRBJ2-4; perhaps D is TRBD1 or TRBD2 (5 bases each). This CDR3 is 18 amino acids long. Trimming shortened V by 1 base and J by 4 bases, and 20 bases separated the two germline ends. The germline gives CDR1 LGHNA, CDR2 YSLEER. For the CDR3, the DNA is TGCGCCAGCAGCCAAGGTTGGGACGCAGGTGCAGGGAAAAACATTCAGTACTTC. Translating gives CASSQGWDAGAGKNIQYF.

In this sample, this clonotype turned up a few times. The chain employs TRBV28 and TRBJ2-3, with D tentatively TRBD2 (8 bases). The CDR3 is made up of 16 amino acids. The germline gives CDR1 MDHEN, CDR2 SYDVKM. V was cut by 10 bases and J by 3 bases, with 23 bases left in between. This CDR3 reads CATRALAGQPTDTQYF. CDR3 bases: TGTGCCACCCGTGCCTTAGCGGGACAGCCTACAGATACGCAGTATTTT.

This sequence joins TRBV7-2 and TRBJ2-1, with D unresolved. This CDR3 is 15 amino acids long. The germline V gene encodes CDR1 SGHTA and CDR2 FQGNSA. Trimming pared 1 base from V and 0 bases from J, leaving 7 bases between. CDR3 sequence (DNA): TGTGCCAGCAGCTTAGGGGCAAACTCCTACAATGAGCAGTTCTTC. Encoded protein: CASSLGANSYNEQFF.

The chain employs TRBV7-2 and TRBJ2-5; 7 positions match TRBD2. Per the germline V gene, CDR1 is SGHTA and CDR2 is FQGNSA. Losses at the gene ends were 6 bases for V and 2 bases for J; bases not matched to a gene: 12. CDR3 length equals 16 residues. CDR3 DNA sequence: TGTGCCAGCAGGAAATGGGGCGAGGGAGGGCAAGAGACCCAGTACTTC. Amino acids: CASRKWGEGGQETQYF.

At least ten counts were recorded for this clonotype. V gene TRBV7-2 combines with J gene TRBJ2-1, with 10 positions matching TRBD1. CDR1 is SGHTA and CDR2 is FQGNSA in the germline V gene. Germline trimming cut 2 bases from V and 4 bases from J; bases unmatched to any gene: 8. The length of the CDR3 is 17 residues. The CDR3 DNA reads TGTGCCAGCAGCTTACCCCTCGGACAGGGGGAGTACAATGAGCAGTTCTTC. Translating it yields CASSLPLGQGEYNEQFF.

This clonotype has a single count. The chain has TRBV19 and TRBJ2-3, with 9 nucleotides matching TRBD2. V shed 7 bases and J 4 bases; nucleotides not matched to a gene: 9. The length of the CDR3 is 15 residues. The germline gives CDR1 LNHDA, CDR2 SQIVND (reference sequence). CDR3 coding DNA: TGTGCCAGTAAGGGCCTAGCGGGATGTCCAGATACGCAGTATTTT. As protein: CASKGLAGCPDTQYF. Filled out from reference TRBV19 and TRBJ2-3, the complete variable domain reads DGGITQSPKYLFRKEGQNVTLSCEQNLNHDAMYWYRQDPGQGLRLIYYSQIVNDFQKGDIAEGYSVSREKKESFPLTVTSAQKNPTAFYLCASKGLAGCPDTQYFGPGTRLTVL.

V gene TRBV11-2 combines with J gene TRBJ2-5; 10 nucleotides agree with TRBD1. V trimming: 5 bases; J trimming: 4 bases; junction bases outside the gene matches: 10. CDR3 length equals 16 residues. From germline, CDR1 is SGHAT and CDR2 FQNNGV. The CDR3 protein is CASSPSPGTGVETQYF. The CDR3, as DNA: TGTGCCAGCAGCCCCAGTCCCGGGACAGGGGTAGAGACCCAGTACTTC.

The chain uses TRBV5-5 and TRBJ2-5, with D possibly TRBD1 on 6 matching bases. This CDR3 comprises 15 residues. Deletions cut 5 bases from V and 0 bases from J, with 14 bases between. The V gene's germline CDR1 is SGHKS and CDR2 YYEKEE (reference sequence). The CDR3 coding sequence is TGTGCCAGCAGTTCCAGGGGCAGAAACCAAGAGACCCAGTACTTC. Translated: CASSSRGRNQETQYF.

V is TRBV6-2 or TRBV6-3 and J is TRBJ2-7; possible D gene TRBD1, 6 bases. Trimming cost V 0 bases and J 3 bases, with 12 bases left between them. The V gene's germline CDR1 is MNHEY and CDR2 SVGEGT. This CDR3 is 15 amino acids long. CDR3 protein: CASSYSMDRNYEQYF. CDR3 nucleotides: TGTGCCAGCAGTTACTCGATGGACAGAAACTACGAGCAGTACTTC.

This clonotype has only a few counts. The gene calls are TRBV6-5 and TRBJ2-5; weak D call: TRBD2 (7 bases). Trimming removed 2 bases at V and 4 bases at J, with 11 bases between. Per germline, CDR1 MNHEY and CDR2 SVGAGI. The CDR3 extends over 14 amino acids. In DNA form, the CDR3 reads TGTGCCAGCAGTTACATGGGAGGGGGAGAGACCCAGTACTTC. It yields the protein CASSYMGGGETQYF.

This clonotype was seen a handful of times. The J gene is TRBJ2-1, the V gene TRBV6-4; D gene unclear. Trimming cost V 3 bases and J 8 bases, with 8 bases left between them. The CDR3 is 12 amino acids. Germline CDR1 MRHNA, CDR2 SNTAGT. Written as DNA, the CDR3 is TGTGCCAGCAGTGAGGGGTCGGATGAGCAGTTCTTC. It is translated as CASSEGSDEQFF.

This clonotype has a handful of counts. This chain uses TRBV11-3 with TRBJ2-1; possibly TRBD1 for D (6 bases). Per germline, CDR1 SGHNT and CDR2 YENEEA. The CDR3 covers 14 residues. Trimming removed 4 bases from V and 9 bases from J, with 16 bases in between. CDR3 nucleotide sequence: TGTGCCAGCAGCTCTGACAGGCCGATGGGTGAGCAGTTCTTC. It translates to CASSSDRPMGEQFF.

This CDR3 is CASSLEAGVNQPQHF. CDR3 DNA sequence: TGTGCCAGCAGCTTAGAGGCAGGGGTCAATCAGCCCCAGCATTTT. This chain uses TRBV7-2 with TRBJ1-5, with a weak D call TRBD1 (6 bases). CDR1 and CDR2 from the germline V gene are SGHTA and FQGNSA. V gave up 1 base and J gave up 3 bases, with 10 bases separating them. The CDR3 spans 15 residues.

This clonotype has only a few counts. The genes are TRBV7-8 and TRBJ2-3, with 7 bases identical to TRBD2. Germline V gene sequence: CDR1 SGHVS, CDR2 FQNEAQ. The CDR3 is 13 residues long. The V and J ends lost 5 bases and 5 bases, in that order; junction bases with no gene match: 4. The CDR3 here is CASSAVAGDTQYF. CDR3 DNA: TGTGCCAGCAGCGCGGTAGCGGGAGATACGCAGTATTTT.

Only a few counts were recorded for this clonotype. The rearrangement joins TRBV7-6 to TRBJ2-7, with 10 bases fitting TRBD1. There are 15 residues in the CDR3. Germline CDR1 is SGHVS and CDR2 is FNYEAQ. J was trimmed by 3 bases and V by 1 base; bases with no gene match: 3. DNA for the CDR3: TGTGCCAGCAGCTTAGGTGGGACAGGGGTCTACGAGCAGTACTTC. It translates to CASSLGGTGVYEQYF. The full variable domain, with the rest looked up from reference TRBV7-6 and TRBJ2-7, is GAGVSQSPRYKVTKRGQDVALRCDPISGHVSLYWYRQALGQGPEFLTYFNYEAQQDKSGLPNDRFSAERPEGSISTLTIQRTEQRDSAMYRCASSLGGTGVYEQYFGPGTRLTVT.

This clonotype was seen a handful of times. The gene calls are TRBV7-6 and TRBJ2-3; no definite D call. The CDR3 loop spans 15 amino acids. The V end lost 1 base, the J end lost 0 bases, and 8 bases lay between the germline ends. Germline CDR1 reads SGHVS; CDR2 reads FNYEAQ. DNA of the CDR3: TGTGCCAGCAGCTTAGGGGCAGTAAGCACAGATACGCAGTATTTT. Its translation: CASSLGAVSTDTQYF.

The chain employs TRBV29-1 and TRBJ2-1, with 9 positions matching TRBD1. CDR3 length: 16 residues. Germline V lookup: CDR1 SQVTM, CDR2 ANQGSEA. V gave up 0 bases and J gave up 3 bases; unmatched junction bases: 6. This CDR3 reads CSVEDIGTGLYNEQFF. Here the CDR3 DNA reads TGCAGCGTTGAAGATATAGGGACAGGGCTCTACAATGAGCAGTTCTTC.

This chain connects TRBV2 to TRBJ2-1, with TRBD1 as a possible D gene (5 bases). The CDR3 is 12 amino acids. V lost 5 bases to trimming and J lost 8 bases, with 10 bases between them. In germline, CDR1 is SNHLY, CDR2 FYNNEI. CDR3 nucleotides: TGTGCCAGCAGTCCAGGGTATGATGAGCAGTTCTTC. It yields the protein CASSPGYDEQFF.

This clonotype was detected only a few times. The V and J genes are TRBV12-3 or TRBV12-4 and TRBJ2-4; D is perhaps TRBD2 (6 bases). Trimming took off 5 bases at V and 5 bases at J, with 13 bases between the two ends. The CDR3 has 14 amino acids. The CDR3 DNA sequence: TGTGCCAGCAGTCTGCGTGGAGGGCAAAACATTCAGTACTTC. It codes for CASSLRGGQNIQYF.

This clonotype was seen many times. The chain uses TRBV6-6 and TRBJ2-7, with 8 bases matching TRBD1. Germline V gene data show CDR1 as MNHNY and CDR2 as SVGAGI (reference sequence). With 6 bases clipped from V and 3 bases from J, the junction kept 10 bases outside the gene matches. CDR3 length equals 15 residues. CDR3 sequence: CASRPVRTGFYEQYF. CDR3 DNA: TGTGCCAGCAGGCCGGTAAGGACAGGGTTCTACGAGCAGTACTTC.

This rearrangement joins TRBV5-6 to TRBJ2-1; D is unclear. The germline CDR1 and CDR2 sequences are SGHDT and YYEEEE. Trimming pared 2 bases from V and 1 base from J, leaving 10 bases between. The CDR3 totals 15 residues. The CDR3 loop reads CASSLTPDSYNEQFF. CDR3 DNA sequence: TGTGCCAGCAGCTTAACACCCGATTCCTACAATGAGCAGTTCTTC.

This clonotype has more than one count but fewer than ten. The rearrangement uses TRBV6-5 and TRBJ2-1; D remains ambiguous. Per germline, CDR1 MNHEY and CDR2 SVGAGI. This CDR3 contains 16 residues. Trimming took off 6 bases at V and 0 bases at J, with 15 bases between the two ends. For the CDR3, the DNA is TGTGCCAGCAGCCAAGGACCCTACCCCTCCTACAATGAGCAGTTCTTC. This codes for CASSQGPYPSYNEQFF.